One sample yielded the 20 T cell receptor beta chains listed below, sequenced in a study of Graves' ophthalmopathy and Graves' hyperthyroidism. Investigators amplified TCR beta CDR3 regions from RNA transcripts. First-round RT-PCR employed HTBI primers, with a second-round multiplex PCR after it. TCRdb used MiXCR to reprocess the multiplex PCR reads, holding one entry per CDR3 protein. The table has more than 1,000,000 distinct CDR3 sequences, less than 45% seen once. Material: peripheral blood or thyroid tissue (not recorded which). Receptor source: an adult man with Graves' hyperthyroidism.

This clonotype was observed many times. The chain uses TRBV5-1 and TRBJ2-7, with TRBD1 matching over 7 bases. J lost 5 bases, V lost 1 base, and 9 bases had no gene match. This CDR3 contains 15 residues. In germline, CDR1 is SGHRS, CDR2 YFSETQ. CDR3 coding DNA: TGCGCCAGCAGCTTGTTCGGAACAGGGGAAGACGAGCAGTACTTC. Protein product: CASSLFGTGEDEQYF.

CDR3 loop: CASSFGQGTLEQYF. The CDR3 region has the DNA TGTGCCAGCAGCTTCGGGCAGGGGACCCTCGAGCAGTACTTC. The chain combines TRBV5-6 with TRBJ2-7, with a tentative D call TRBD1 (6 bases). V gave up 2 bases and J gave up 6 bases, with 15 bases separating them. CDR1 SGHDT and CDR2 YYEEEE come from the germline V gene. The CDR3 loop spans 14 amino acids.

This clonotype appeared many times. The rearrangement uses TRBV15 and TRBJ1-2, with no clear D. CDR1 is LNHNV, CDR2 YYDKDF, per germline (reference sequence). V lost 2 bases, J lost 8 bases, and 15 bases lay in between. CDR3 length: 14 amino acids. Here the CDR3 reads CATSRQNRAGGYTF. In DNA, the CDR3 is TGTGCCACCAGCAGACAGAACCGGGCGGGAGGCTACACCTTC.

This clonotype came up many times. The J gene is TRBJ2-5, the V gene TRBV2; TRBD1 matches 7 bases. V lost 6 bases to trimming and J lost 5 bases; unmatched junction nucleotides: 9. The CDR3 contains 14 residues. Germline CDR1 reads SNHLY; CDR2 reads FYNNEI. CDR3: CASSSAARGETQYF. In nucleotides, the CDR3 is TGTGCCAGCAGCTCCGCGGCCAGGGGGGAGACCCAGTACTTC.

Details on this clonotype: The germline gene is not matched at one end of the junction; a read error may be the cause. The rearrangement uses TRBV2 and TRBJ1-5; D not resolved. Germline V gene sequence: CDR1 SNHLY, CDR2 FYNNEI. The CDR3 has 14 residues. The CDR3 DNA is TGTGCCAGCAGTGAAGGGGAAGGGAATCGGCCCCAGCATTTT. Its protein is CASSEGEGNRPQHF. Full variable domain (remainder filled in from reference TRBV2 and TRBJ1-5): EPEVTQTPSHQVTQMGQEVILRCVPISNHLYFYWYRQILGQKVEFLVSFYNNEISEKSEIFDDQFSVERPDGSNFTLKIRSTKLEDSAMYFCASSEGEGNRPQHFGDGTRLSIL.

The chain uses TRBV6-6 and TRBJ1-4; unclear D gene. Germline V gene lookup returns CDR1 MNHNY and CDR2 SVGAGI (reference sequence). The CDR3 has 11 residues. V gave up 7 bases and J gave up 8 bases, with 8 bases separating them. CDR3 region: CASNRGEKLFF. For the CDR3, the DNA is TGTGCCAGCAACAGAGGGGAAAAACTGTTTTTT.

This rearrangement joins TRBV6-2 or TRBV6-3 to TRBJ2-5, with D perhaps being TRBD1 or TRBD2 (5 bases each). Germline assignment: CDR1 MNHEY and CDR2 SVGEGT. Trimming cost V 6 bases and J 5 bases, with 22 bases left between them. CDR3 length: 16 amino acids. CDR3 DNA sequence: TGTGCCAGCAGACCGGGACGGACCAGCCGTGGGGAGACCCAGTACTTC. Translated, it gives CASRPGRTSRGETQYF.

This clonotype was found many times. One end of the junction is discordant with germline, which a read error may explain. The chain combines TRBV6-4 with TRBJ2-5; weak D call: TRBD2 (6 bases). Germline lookup yields CDR1 MRHNA and CDR2 SNTAGT. The CDR3 consists of 13 residues. The CDR3 spells CASRDYGQETQYF. CDR3 bases: TGTGCCAGCAGGGACTACGGACAAGAGACCCAGTACTTC.

A remark on this clonotype: A junction boundary mismatches the germline segment, possibly from a read error. V and J are TRBV24-1 and TRBJ2-7; the D gene is possibly TRBD1 (6 bases). The CDR3 sequence is 16 residues long. Germline CDR1 is KGHDR and CDR2 is SFDVKD. The CDR3 bases are TGTGCCGCCAGTGATCTTCAGGCAGGGGAGATCCACGAGCAGTACTTC. This translates into CAASDLQAGEIHEQYF.

This clonotype occurred many times. The chain joins TRBV5-1 to TRBJ1-4; tentative D call: TRBD1 (6 bases). Trimming left V 4 bases short and J 4 bases short, with 17 bases between. Germline CDR1 SGHRS, CDR2 YFSETQ. CDR3 length equals 16 residues. CDR3 sequence (DNA): TGCGCCAGCAGCGCGGGAACAGGGATTGTTAATGAAAAACTGTTTTTT. Protein sequence: CASSAGTGIVNEKLFF.

This clonotype appeared many times. The chain's CDR3 is CASSLSQFEQYF. The CDR3 DNA sequence: TGTGCCAGCAGCTTATCCCAATTCGAGCAGTACTTC. The chain carries TRBV7-8 and TRBJ2-7; D unclear. Germline-derived CDR1 and CDR2 are SGHVS and FQNEAQ. The CDR3 runs to 12 residues. V was trimmed by 2 bases and J by 6 bases, leaving 8 bases between them.

In regard to this clonotype: With a much larger clone just one base away, this may be a read error. This chain links TRBV29-1 with TRBJ2-7, with D possibly matching TRBD1 (6 bases). Germline CDR1 and CDR2: SQVTM and ANQGSEA. V was cut by 7 bases and J by 5 bases, with 18 bases left in between. The CDR3 has 13 amino acids. CDR3 nucleotides: TGCAGCGCAGGGGAGCTTTCGGCCCACGAGCAGTACTTC. Its translation is CSAGELSAHEQYF.

In this sample, this clonotype turned up a few times. This chain links TRBV2 with TRBJ2-2; no clear D. CDR1 is SNHLY and CDR2 is FYNNEI in the germline V gene. This CDR3 region has 15 residues. Trimming stripped 3 bases from V and 6 bases from J, with 14 bases between. The CDR3 loop reads CASSDPGSPPGELFF. DNA for the CDR3: TGTGCCAGCAGTGACCCGGGTAGCCCACCCGGGGAGCTGTTTTTT.

The sample holds one count of this clonotype. The chain uses TRBV20-1 and TRBJ1-2; unclear D gene. V was pared by 7 bases and J by 4 bases, with 13 bases between. This CDR3 spans 12 amino acids. Germline-derived CDR1 and CDR2 are DFQATT and SNEGSKA (reference sequence). The CDR3 DNA sequence: TGCAGTGTTGGCGAGGGTTCCTATGGCTACACCTTC. This gives the protein CSVGEGSYGYTF.

This chain links TRBV10-2 with TRBJ2-2; the match to TRBD1 covers 9 bases. V shed 0 bases, J shed 9 bases, and the junction held 11 bases outside the gene matches. The CDR3 contains 17 residues. The germline V gene has CDR1 WSHSY and CDR2 SAAADI. In nucleotides, the CDR3 is TGCGCCAGCAGTGAGTCAGGGACAGGGATGATTCTACGGGAGCTGTTTTTT. It yields the protein CASSESGTGMILRELFF.

This chain joins TRBV3-1 and TRBJ1-2, with D possibly being TRBD1 (5 bases). CDR1 is LGHDT and CDR2 is YNNKEL in the germline V gene (reference sequence). The CDR3 is 14 residues long. V lost 0 bases to trimming and J lost 3 bases, with 8 bases between them. The CDR3 region has the DNA TGTGCCAGCAGCCAAGATGGGGACCACTATGGCTACACCTTC. It is translated as CASSQDGDHYGYTF.

This rearrangement joins TRBV20-1 to TRBJ2-7; no reliable D call. This CDR3 spans 13 amino acids. CDR1 DFQATT and CDR2 SNEGSKA come from the germline V gene (reference sequence). The V and J ends lost 3 bases and 1 base respectively, with 10 bases between them. The CDR3 is CSARAGQSYEQYF. The CDR3 DNA reads as TGCAGTGCTAGGGCCGGGCAGTCCTACGAGCAGTACTTC.

This clonotype was seen repeatedly, ten times or more. This sequence joins TRBV20-1 and TRBJ1-2, with unresolved D. The V gene's germline CDR1 is DFQATT and CDR2 SNEGSKA (reference sequence). V was shortened by 3 bases and J by 4 bases, with 9 bases between the two germline ends. This CDR3 is built from 12 residues. The DNA of the CDR3 is TGCAGTGCTAGCCCCAACGGCTATGGCTACACCTTC. Residues: CSASPNGYGYTF.

This clonotype came up a few times. The V call is TRBV12-3 or TRBV12-4, the J call TRBJ2-2, with D tentatively TRBD2 (5 bases). This CDR3 is built from 12 residues. With 7 bases removed from V and 6 bases from J, the gap between germline ends came to 9 bases. CDR3 bases: TGTGCCAGCATCTGGGGAGCCGGGGAGCTGTTTTTT. Residues: CASIWGAGELFF.

The chain joins TRBV9 to TRBJ1-5, with D possibly matching TRBD1 (5 bases). Germline values: CDR1 SGDLS, CDR2 YYNGEE. CDR3 length equals 15 residues. The ends were cut back, 0 bases at V and 10 bases at J, with 17 bases in the middle. CDR3 sequence: CASSVDDTGGSPQHF. The CDR3 DNA follows: TGTGCCAGCAGCGTAGATGATACGGGGGGGTCACCCCAGCATTTT.